Listed below are T cell receptor beta chains from one sample, sequenced in a study of T cells in localized non-small cell lung cancer. This table comes from immunoSEQ multiplex PCR, and its TCRdb copy is limited to in-frame clones, with some not included. Of roughly 48,000 clones listed, 70% to 85% were seen once; the top ten hold roughly a sixth. Source: peripheral blood, taken before any cancer treatment. These receptors came from a man aged 40 to 70 with stage I squamous cell lung carcinoma. Each CDR3 is given with its conserved first and last residue. The D gene is left open where the match is weak. Part of the rows lack a size; the others show once, few, many or a class for expanded clones.

>.|.|TRBJ2-7|TRBV28
TGTGCCAGCAGTTTACGCGGTTCCAACGGCGGGTACTACGAGCAGTACTTC
CASSLRGSNGGYYEQYF
>.|.|TRBJ2-3|TRBV7-9
TGTGCCAGCAGCCCCCCCACGGACCCTTCCCATGGTTTT
CASSPPTDPSHGF
>.|.|TRBJ2-1|TRBV5-4
TGTGCCAGCAGCCTCCTCGGGCCCTTCAATGAGCAGTTCTTC
CASSLLGPFNEQFF
>.|once|TRBJ2-3|TRBV9
TGTGCCAGCAGCGTAGGACAGACAGATACGCAGTATTTT
CASSVGQTDTQYF
>.|few|TRBJ1-1|TRBV9
TGTGCCAGCAGCAAGACAGGGAACACTGAAGCTTTCTTT
CASSKTGNTEAFF
>.|.|TRBJ2-2|TRBV28
TGTGCCAGCAGTTTCTGGACAGCCGGATCGTCCGGGGAGCTGTTTTTT
CASSFWTAGSSGELFF
>.|once|TRBJ1-3|TRBV19
TGTGCCAGTAGTCCATCGGACAGCTCTGGAAACACCATATATTTT
CASSPSDSSGNTIYF
>.|.|TRBJ2-7|TRBV7-2
TGTGCCAGCAGCCCTGGGACGGGCCGCTCCTACGAGCAGTACTTC
CASSPGTGRSYEQYF
>TRBD2|.|TRBJ2-1|TRBV11-2
TGTGCCAGCAGCTTAGAGACTAGCGGTTCCAATGAGCAGTTCTTC
CASSLETSGSNEQFF
>.|.|TRBJ2-3|TRBV6-1
TGTGCCAGCAGTGGTTCCCCTGCAGATACGCAGTATTTT
CASSGSPADTQYF
>.|.|TRBJ2-4|TRBV30
TGTGCCCGGAGCCGCAAAACAGGGAGGGAGGACATTCAGTACTTC
CARSRKTGREDIQYF
>.|few|TRBJ1-6|TRBV9
TGTGCCAGCAGCGACCCATCGGGAGCCGTGAAAACCTCCTATAATTCACCCCTCCACTTT
CASSDPSGAVKTSYNSPLHF
>.|.|TRBJ2-1|TRBV2
TGTGCCAGCAGTGTAGGGAATCGAGGTGAGCAGTTCTTC
CASSVGNRGEQFF
>.|.|TRBJ1-2|TRBV25-1
TGTGCCAGCAGTGATGCTGGACAGCCCTATGGCTACACCTTC
CASSDAGQPYGYTF
>.|.|TRBJ1-5|TRBV6-1
TGTGCCAGCAGTCAGGGAGGGCAGCCCCAGCATTTT
CASSQGGQPQHF
>.|.|TRBJ2-3|TRBV27
TGTGCCAGCAGCCGAACAGATACGCAGTATTTT
CASSRTDTQYF
>TRBD1|.|TRBJ1-3|TRBV9
TGTGCCAGCAGCGTAGGAGGGGACAGGGCAAACACCATATATTTT
CASSVGGDRANTIYF
>.|.|TRBJ1-4|TRBV15
TGTGCCACCAGCAGAGATTACGCTTCAGCGATTTTT
CATSRDYASAIF
>.|.|TRBJ2-2|TRBV4-2
TGTGCCAGCAGCCAAGAAGGGCAGAACGCGAACACCGGGGAGCTGTTTTTT
CASSQEGQNANTGELFF
>TRBD1|once|TRBJ2-3|TRBV6-4
TGTGCCAGCAGTGAAACCGGGACAGGGGCTCCAGATACGCAGTATTTT
CASSETGTGAPDTQYF
>TRBD1|.|TRBJ1-5|TRBV4-1
TGCGCCAGCAGCCAGGTGGACAGGTTGAATCAGCCCCAGCATTTT
CASSQVDRLNQPQHF
>.|.|TRBJ2-2|TRBV5-1
TGCGCCAGCAGCTCCAGAGCCGGGGAGCTGTTTTTT
CASSSRAGELFF
>.|.|TRBJ2-5|TRBV9
TGTGCCAGCAGCGTAGGGACCTCCCCTGGGGAGACCCAGTACTTC
CASSVGTSPGETQYF
>TRBD1|.|TRBJ1-2|TRBV6-6
TGTGCCAGCAGTTACAAGGAACCCGGGACAGGGTATGGCTACACCTTC
CASSYKEPGTGYGYTF
>TRBD1|.|TRBJ2-5|TRBV29-1
TGCAGCTCCCCAGGGGGCGGAGGGGAGACCCAGTACTTC
CSSPGGGGETQYF
>.|.|TRBJ1-1|TRBV9
TGTGCCAGCAGCGTAGACCCCGGGAGAAACACTGAAGCTTTCTTT
CASSVDPGRNTEAFF
>.|.|TRBJ1-1|TRBV6-5
TGTGCCAGCAGTCGGACAGCTACTGAAGCTTTCTTT
CASSRTATEAFF
>.|few|TRBJ1-2|TRBV20-1
TGCAGTGCGGTCCAGTACTATGGCTACACCTTC
CSAVQYYGYTF
>.|.|TRBJ1-2|TRBV7-8
TGTGCCAGCAGCTCGGATGGGTGGACAGACTATGGCTACACCTTC
CASSSDGWTDYGYTF
>.|.|TRBJ1-4|TRBV5-1
TGCGCCAGCAGCTCTTACGACCTGAGGGAGGAAAAACTGTTTTTT
CASSSYDLREEKLFF
>.|.|TRBJ1-1|TRBV7-3
TGTGCCAGCAGCTTATCACCAGGGTTAAATGAAGCTTTCTTT
CASSLSPGLNEAFF
>.|few|TRBJ1-1|TRBV29-1
TGCAGCGTTGAAGGAGGAGGGCAGAAAGCTTTCTTT
CSVEGGGQKAFF
>.|.|TRBJ1-5|TRBV5-6
TGTGCCAGCAGCTTGGGGGCTGGCGGAGGGCAGCCCCAGCATTTT
CASSLGAGGGQPQHF
>.|.|TRBJ1-5|TRBV6-5
TGTGCCAGCAGGCAAACGCAGCATAGCAATCAGCCCCAGCATTTT
CASRQTQHSNQPQHF
>.|.|TRBJ1-3|TRBV27
TGTGCCAGCAGTTCTATACATCAAGGAAACACCATATATTTT
CASSSIHQGNTIYF
>.|.|TRBJ2-7|TRBV6-6
TGTGCCAGCAGTTATTACGTAACCCCTAGCCACGAGCAGTACTTC
CASSYYVTPSHEQYF
>.|few|TRBJ2-5|TRBV9
TGTGCCAGCAGCGTAGGGCCAGCGGATGAAGAGACCCAGTACTTC
CASSVGPADEETQYF
>TRBD1|.|TRBJ1-4|TRBV5-6
TGTGCCAGCAGCCATCAAGGGGCAGGGGGGAACGAAAAACTGTTTTTT
CASSHQGAGGNEKLFF
>.|.|TRBJ2-5|TRBV19
TGTGCCAGTAGTATAACCCAAGAGACCCAGTACTTC
CASSITQETQYF
>.|.|TRBJ2-3|TRBV13
TGTGCCAGCAGCTCATCCAATCTAGCCAGCCCCACAGATACGCAGTATTTT
CASSSSNLASPTDTQYF